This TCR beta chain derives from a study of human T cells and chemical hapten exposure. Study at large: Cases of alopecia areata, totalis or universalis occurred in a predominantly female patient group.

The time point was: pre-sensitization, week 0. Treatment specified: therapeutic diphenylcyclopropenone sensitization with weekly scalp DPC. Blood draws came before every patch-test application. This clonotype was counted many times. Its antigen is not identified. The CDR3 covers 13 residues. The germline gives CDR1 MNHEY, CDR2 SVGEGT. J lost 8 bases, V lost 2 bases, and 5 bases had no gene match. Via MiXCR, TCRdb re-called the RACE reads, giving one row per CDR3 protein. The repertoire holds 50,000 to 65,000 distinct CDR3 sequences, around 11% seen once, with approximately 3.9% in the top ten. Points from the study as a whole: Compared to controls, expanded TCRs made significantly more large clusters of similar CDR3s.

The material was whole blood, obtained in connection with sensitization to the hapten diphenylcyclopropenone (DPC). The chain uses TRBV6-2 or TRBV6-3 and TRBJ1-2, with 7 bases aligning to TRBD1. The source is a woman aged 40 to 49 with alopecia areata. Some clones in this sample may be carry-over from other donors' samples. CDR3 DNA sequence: TGTGCCAGCAGTTACGGACAGGCGGGCGGCTACACCTTC. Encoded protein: CASSYGQAGGYTF.